In its sample, the clone carrying this T cell receptor (beta chain) was seen a few times. It was RNA transcripts that yielded the amplified TCR beta CDR3 regions. A first-round RT-PCR of the TCR CDR3 used the HTBI primer set. Each CDR3 protein gets one entry after TCRdb re-called the multiplex PCR reads with MiXCR. The sample has approximately 560,000 distinct CDR3 sequences; around 14% are singletons. This sample was taken from a study of T cells in Graves' hyperthyroidism and ophthalmopathy. The CDR3 consists of 17 residues. The junction had 11 bases not matched to a gene; V was cut back by 0 bases and J by 4 bases. CDR1 and CDR2 from the germline V gene are DFQATT and SNEGSKA (reference sequence). The patients, who ranged from 18 to 65 in age, presented with newly diagnosed hyperthyroidism lasting under 2 months. Isolation of PBMCs was performed on about 9.9 ml fresh peripheral blood.

This receptor was obtained from a woman under 40 with Graves' hyperthyroidism. The rearrangement joins TRBV20-1 to TRBJ2-2; 7 nucleotides match TRBD2. The sample consisted of blood. The chain's CDR3 is CSARDSVGGGFTGELFF. In nucleotides, the CDR3 is TGCAGTGCTAGAGATAGCGTTGGCGGGGGTTTCACCGGGGAGCTGTTTTTT.